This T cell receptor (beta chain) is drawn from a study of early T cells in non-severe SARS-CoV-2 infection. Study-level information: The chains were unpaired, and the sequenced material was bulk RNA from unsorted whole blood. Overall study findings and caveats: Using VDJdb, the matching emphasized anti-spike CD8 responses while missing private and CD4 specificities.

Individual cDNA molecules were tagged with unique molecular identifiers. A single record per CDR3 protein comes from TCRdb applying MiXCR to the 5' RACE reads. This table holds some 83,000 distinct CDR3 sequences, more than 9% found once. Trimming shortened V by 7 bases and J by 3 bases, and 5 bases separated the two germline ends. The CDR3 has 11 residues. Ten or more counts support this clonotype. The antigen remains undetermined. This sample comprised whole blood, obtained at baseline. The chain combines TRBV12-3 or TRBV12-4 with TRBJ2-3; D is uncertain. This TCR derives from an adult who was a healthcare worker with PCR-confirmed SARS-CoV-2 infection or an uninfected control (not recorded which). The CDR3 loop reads CASTVTDTQYF. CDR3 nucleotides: TGTGCCAGCACCGTAACAGATACGCAGTATTTT.